Listed below are T cell receptor beta chains from one sample, sequenced in a study of shared clonotypes between healthy human individuals. TCRdb's table, derived via immunoSEQ multiplex PCR, lists solely in-frame clones and lacks some. The sample carries about 1 million clones, around 75% recorded once. Sequences were obtained from memory CD4+ T cells sorted from blood. The receptors were gathered from a man aged 18 to 35 in good health. Each CDR3 is given with its conserved first and last residue. The D gene is left open where the match is weak.

V: TRBV6-1; J: TRBJ1-2; D: TRBD1; CDR3: CASTAGQGPYGYTF
V: TRBV10-3; J: TRBJ1-5; D: -; CDR3: CAISESSGSNQPQHF
V: TRBV7-5; J: TRBJ2-7; D: -; CDR3: CARSPRRRSSYEQYF
V: TRBV6-5; J: TRBJ1-2; D: TRBD1; CDR3: CASSYSGGGAVYGYTF
V: TRBV4-1; J: TRBJ1-2; D: TRBD1; CDR3: CASSQPDRGLYGYTF
V: TRBV25-1; J: TRBJ2-5; D: TRBD2; CDR3: CASSEYGGGEETQYF
V: TRBV5-5; J: TRBJ2-5; D: -; CDR3: CASSLGPRTLKETQYF
V: TRBV28; J: TRBJ1-5; D: -; CDR3: CASSLFGFNQPQHF
V: TRBV7-2; J: TRBJ1-6; D: TRBD1; CDR3: CASSTDGQGNSPLHF
V: TRBV10-3; J: TRBJ2-5; D: TRBD1; CDR3: CAIGQVQETQYF
V: TRBV29-1; J: TRBJ2-2; D: -; CDR3: CSAPVPANTGELFF
V: TRBV6-1; J: TRBJ1-5; D: TRBD1; CDR3: CASRLATGGNQPQHF
V: TRBV4-1; J: TRBJ2-7; D: -; CDR3: CASSQAPRTEQYF
V: TRBV5-4; J: TRBJ1-6; D: TRBD1; CDR3: CASSLRQGDNSPLHF
V: TRBV7-2; J: TRBJ2-1; D: -; CDR3: CASRKEGVIVKNNEQFF
V: TRBV5-1; J: TRBJ2-1; D: -; CDR3: CASSLGDSLVEQFF
V: TRBV7-9; J: TRBJ1-4; D: -; CDR3: CASSLGVGGMANEKLFF
V: TRBV6-6; J: TRBJ2-7; D: -; CDR3: CASSYSGSQTYEQYF
V: TRBV29-1; J: TRBJ2-2; D: -; CDR3: CSVAHRPNTGELFF
V: TRBV5-6; J: TRBJ2-5; D: -; CDR3: CASSWGLGGGETQYF
V: TRBV4-1; J: TRBJ1-5; D: -; CDR3: CASSRLEGFNQPQHF
V: TRBV6-1; J: TRBJ1-2; D: TRBD1; CDR3: CASRPDRGPKGYTF
V: TRBV11-2; J: TRBJ2-5; D: -; CDR3: CASSPHPETQYF
V: TRBV19; J: TRBJ2-2; D: -; CDR3: CASSTARGTGELFF
V: TRBV6-5; J: TRBJ2-3; D: TRBD2; CDR3: CASSFRSGGATDTQYF
V: TRBV11-2; J: TRBJ2-7; D: -; CDR3: CASTVRDGDYEQYF
V: TRBV28; J: TRBJ2-1; D: TRBD2; CDR3: CASRERGGYFNEQFF